Presented here are 15 T cell receptor beta chains from one specimen sequenced in a study of blood T cell repertoires in COVID-19. Method: immunoSEQ multiplex PCR; TCRdb's copy keeps in-frame clones and lacks some. The data contain 250,000 to 350,000 clones, 75% to 90% of them singletons. The sample consisted of peripheral blood. These receptors came from a woman aged 55-70 years with acute or convalescent COVID-19.

CDR3 DNA sequence: TGTGCCAGCAGCGTAGCTGTAGGGGCCGTCACTGAAGCTTTCTTT. It yields the protein CASSVAVGAVTEAFF. The chain employs TRBV9 and TRBJ1-1; D might be TRBD1 (5 bases). CDR3 length equals 15 residues. Trimming took 0 bases from V and 4 from J, leaving 13 bases between them. The V gene's germline CDR1 is SGDLS and CDR2 YYNGEE.

There are a few counts of this clone. The rearrangement links TRBV7-3 to TRBJ1-2; D perhaps matches TRBD1 (6 bases). Germline-derived CDR1 and CDR2 are SGHTA and FQGTGA. The CDR3 extends over 14 amino acids. V dropped 2 bases and J dropped 6 bases, with 13 bases sitting between them. CDR3 amino acids: CASSLRQAKNGYTF. For the CDR3, the DNA is TGTGCCAGCAGCTTACGACAGGCTAAAAATGGCTACACCTTC.

The chain joins TRBV11-2 to TRBJ2-7; tentative D call: TRBD2 (5 bases). This CDR3 region has 14 residues. V was clipped by 5 bases and J by 0 bases, with 11 bases between them. The V gene's germline CDR1 is SGHAT and CDR2 FQNNGV. DNA of the CDR3: TGTGCCAGCAGCGCAGTAGGGAGCTCCTACGAGCAGTACTTC. Translation: CASSAVGSSYEQYF.

This clone has more than one count but fewer than ten. The rearrangement joins TRBV11-1 to TRBJ1-1, with 11 nucleotides matching TRBD1. J was trimmed by 5 bases and V by 3 bases; bases with no gene match: 8. Germline V CDR1 and CDR2: SGHAT, FQDESV (reference sequence). This CDR3 is 16 amino acids long. The CDR3 region has the DNA TGTGCCAGCAGCTTCTGGGGGACAGGGGGAAAGACTGAAGCTTTCTTT. It encodes CASSFWGTGGKTEAFF.

J is TRBJ2-7 and V is TRBV27, with unresolved D. CDR3 length: 13 amino acids. Germline CDR1 MNHEY, CDR2 SMNVEV (reference sequence). Trimming left V 6 bases short and J 2 bases short, with 11 bases between. This chain's CDR3 is CASSSFDTYEQYF. CDR3 DNA: TGTGCCAGCAGCAGTTTCGACACCTACGAGCAGTACTTC.

The CDR3 reads CASRGQIRSNQPQHF. CDR3 DNA sequence: TGTGCCAGCAGGGGACAGATTAGGAGCAATCAGCCCCAGCATTTT. The chain links TRBV2 to TRBJ1-5; 7 bases map to TRBD1. The CDR3 has 15 residues. V gave up 6 bases and J gave up 1 base; unmatched junction bases: 6. Per germline, CDR1 SNHLY and CDR2 FYNNEI. Variable domain in full (rest from reference TRBV2 and TRBJ1-5): EPEVTQTPSHQVTQMGQEVILRCVPISNHLYFYWYRQILGQKVEFLVSFYNNEISEKSEIFDDQFSVERPDGSNFTLKIRSTKLEDSAMYFCASRGQIRSNQPQHFGDGTRLSIL.

The chain joins TRBV6-2 or TRBV6-3 to TRBJ2-7; weak D call: TRBD2 (7 bases). Trimming cost V 5 bases and J 3 bases, with 11 bases left between them. The CDR3 sequence is 13 residues long. CDR1 is MNHEY and CDR2 is SVGEGT in the germline V gene. This chain's CDR3 is CASSGGGRYEQYF. The CDR3 bases are TGTGCCAGCAGTGGCGGGGGCCGCTACGAGCAGTACTTC.

CDR3 bases: TGTGCCAGTAGTATAGCTGCCCGTGAGAACTATGGCTACACCTTC. Translation gives CASSIAARENYGYTF. The V call is TRBV19, the J call TRBJ1-2; no firm D call. Trimming shortened V by 1 base and J by 2 bases, and 11 bases separated the two germline ends. Looked up from germline, CDR1 is LNHDA and CDR2 is SQIVND (reference sequence). The CDR3 loop spans 15 amino acids.

The chain recombines TRBV7-9 with TRBJ2-7, with 7 bases fitting TRBD2. V trimming: 5 bases; J trimming: 0 bases; junction bases outside the gene matches: 13. The CDR3 runs to 17 residues. In germline, CDR1 is SEHNR, CDR2 FQNEAQ (reference sequence). CDR3 amino acids: CASSPPPSSGSSYEQYF. The CDR3 region has the DNA TGTGCCAGCAGCCCACCACCGTCTAGCGGTAGCTCCTACGAGCAGTACTTC.

The chain couples TRBV6-5 to TRBJ2-7, with no clear D. Between the trimmed V and J ends, which lost 4 bases and 0 bases, there was a span of 10 bases. CDR1 and CDR2 from the germline V gene are MNHEY and SVGAGI. The CDR3 totals 14 residues. The CDR3: CASSSSYSSYEQYF. Here the CDR3 DNA reads TGTGCCAGCAGTTCCTCATACAGCTCCTACGAGCAGTACTTC.

The chain combines TRBV28 with TRBJ2-3; D uncertain. Germline CDR1 MDHEN, CDR2 SYDVKM. This CDR3 has 15 residues. V was trimmed by 6 bases and J by 2 bases, leaving 15 bases between them. Written as DNA, the CDR3 is TGTGCCAGCAGCCTTCGACAATACTCCACAGATACGCAGTATTTT. Encoded protein: CASSLRQYSTDTQYF. Drawing the rest from reference TRBV28 and TRBJ2-3, the complete variable domain is DVKVTQSSRYLVKRTGEKVFLECVQDMDHENMFWYRQDPGLGLRLIYFSYDVKMKEKGDIPEGYSVSREKKERFSLILESASTNQTSMYLCASSLRQYSTDTQYFGPGTRLTVL.

The genes are TRBV4-2 and TRBJ1-6; 8 positions match TRBD1. From germline, CDR1 is LGHNA and CDR2 YNFKEQ. Trimming cost V 0 bases and J 10 bases; bases outside gene matches: 5. The CDR3 is 15 amino acids. The CDR3 region is CASSQEAGQESPLHF. In DNA form, the CDR3 reads TGTGCCAGCAGCCAAGAAGCGGGACAGGAATCACCCCTCCACTTT.

There are a few counts of this clone. The genes are TRBV7-3 and TRBJ1-1; the D gene is possibly TRBD1 (6 bases). V dropped 5 bases and J dropped 1 base, with 14 bases sitting between them. CDR3 length equals 15 residues. The germline V gene has CDR1 SGHTA and CDR2 FQGTGA. The CDR3 DNA follows: TGTGCCAGCAGCGTGGACAGTCTAAGGAACACTGAAGCTTTCTTT. It specifies CASSVDSLRNTEAFF.

V is TRBV15 and J is TRBJ1-5, with TRBD1 matching over 7 bases. The CDR3 extends over 15 amino acids. CDR1 LNHNV and CDR2 YYDKDF come from the germline V gene (reference sequence). J gave up 4 bases and V 3 bases, and 6 bases lay outside the gene matches. CDR3 sequence: CATSSRDSWNQPQHF. CDR3 DNA sequence: TGTGCCACCAGCAGTCGGGACAGTTGGAATCAGCCCCAGCATTTT.

This clone was seen a handful of times. The genes are TRBV28 and TRBJ1-2; maybe TRBD1 (6 bases). The CDR3 extends over 15 amino acids. V was pared by 6 bases and J by 3 bases, with 17 bases between. From germline, CDR1 is MDHEN and CDR2 SYDVKM. CDR3 sequence reads: CASRSSDRSYYGYTF. In nucleotides, the CDR3 is TGTGCCAGCAGAAGTTCAGACAGGTCCTACTATGGCTACACCTTC.